This passage covers 4 T cell receptor beta chains from one sample sequenced in a study of blood T cell repertoires in COVID-19. The repertoire was sequenced with immunoSEQ multiplex PCR; TCRdb's copy has only in-frame clones and lacks some. This sample has about 180,000 clones, with about 81% found just once. Sequencing was done on a sample of peripheral blood. The receptors originated from an elderly woman with COVID-19, enrolled during active disease.

The DNA for the CDR3 is TGCAGCGTTGAACGCGGGGAGGAGCAGTACTTC. It translates to CSVERGEEQYF. This chain uses TRBV29-1 with TRBJ2-7, with a weak D call TRBD2 (6 bases). Germline CDR1 SQVTM, CDR2 ANQGSEA. The V end was cut by 2 bases, the J end by 7 bases, with 9 bases between. The CDR3 spans 11 residues.

This rearrangement joins TRBV19 to TRBJ1-2; 8 bases are a match to TRBD1. The CDR3 runs 13 residues. The germline CDR1 and CDR2 sequences are LNHDA and SQIVND (reference sequence). Trimming at V came to 7 bases and at J to 8 bases, leaving 9 bases not matched to a gene. The CDR3: CASTPDRVGGYTF. CDR3 coding DNA: TGTGCCAGTACTCCGGACAGGGTGGGCGGCTACACCTTC.

The J gene is TRBJ2-1, the V gene TRBV2, with D possibly TRBD2 on 5 matching bases. Trimming left V 7 bases short and J 7 bases short, with 20 bases between. The CDR3 has 15 amino acids. Germline-derived CDR1 and CDR2 are SNHLY and FYNNEI. CDR3 DNA: TGTGCCAGCACCGAAAGCGGACGTTTATTTAATGAGCAGTTCTTC. It codes for CASTESGRLFNEQFF.

The V and J genes are TRBV2 and TRBJ1-5; 8 bases are a match to TRBD1. The germline V gene encodes CDR1 SNHLY and CDR2 FYNNEI. The CDR3 extends over 14 amino acids. V was pared by 4 bases and J by 7 bases, with 6 bases of the junction left unmatched. This CDR3 is CASSGQGFQQPQHF. CDR3 in DNA: TGTGCCAGCAGTGGACAGGGGTTTCAGCAGCCCCAGCATTTT.